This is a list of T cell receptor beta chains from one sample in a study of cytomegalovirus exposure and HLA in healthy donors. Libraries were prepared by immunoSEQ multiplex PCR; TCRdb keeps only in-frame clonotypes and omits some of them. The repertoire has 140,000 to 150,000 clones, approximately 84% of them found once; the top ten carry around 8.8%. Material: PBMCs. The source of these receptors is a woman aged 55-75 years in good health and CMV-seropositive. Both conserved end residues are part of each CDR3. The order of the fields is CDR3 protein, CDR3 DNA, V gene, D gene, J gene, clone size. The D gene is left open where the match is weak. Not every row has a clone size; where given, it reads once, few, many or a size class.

CDR3: CASSATGIWAFF
DNA: TGTGCCAGCAGCGCGACAGGGATTTGGGCTTTCTTT
V: TRBV28
D: TRBD1
J: TRBJ1-1
size: .

CDR3: CASSVGGTEAFF
DNA: TGTGCCAGCAGCGTAGGAGGCACTGAAGCTTTCTTT
V: TRBV9
D: .
J: TRBJ1-1
size: .

CDR3: CASSSPREETQYF
DNA: TGTGCCAGCAGCTCTCCCCGGGAAGAGACCCAGTACTTC
V: TRBV7-2
D: .
J: TRBJ2-5
size: .

CDR3: CASEGLAGTGELFF
DNA: TGCGCCAGCGAAGGACTAGCGGGGACCGGGGAGCTGTTTTTT
V: TRBV5-1
D: TRBD2
J: TRBJ2-2
size: .

CDR3: CASSLDSGYEQYF
DNA: TGTGCCAGCAGCTTGGATAGCGGTTACGAGCAGTACTTC
V: TRBV5-4
D: .
J: TRBJ2-7
size: .

CDR3: CASSYSWASGDYEQYF
DNA: TGTGCCAGCAGTTACTCTTGGGCTAGCGGCGACTACGAGCAGTACTTC
V: TRBV6-5
D: TRBD2
J: TRBJ2-7
size: .

CDR3: CASSRGTSRTETGELFF
DNA: TGCGCCAGCAGCCGCGGGACTAGCAGAACCGAAACCGGGGAGCTGTTTTTT
V: TRBV4-1
D: TRBD2
J: TRBJ2-2
size: .

CDR3: CASSQGLAGAGQETQYF
DNA: TGTGCCAGCTCACAGGGACTAGCGGGAGCGGGACAAGAGACCCAGTACTTC
V: TRBV18
D: TRBD2
J: TRBJ2-5
size: .

CDR3: CASSPDVGLAGLSSYNEQFF
DNA: TGTGCCAGCAGCCCAGACGTGGGACTAGCGGGATTGAGCTCCTACAATGAGCAGTTCTTC
V: TRBV2
D: TRBD2
J: TRBJ2-1
size: .

CDR3: CASSIHNRGGEQYF
DNA: TGTGCCAGCAGTATCCACAATCGGGGGGGCGAGCAGTACTTC
V: TRBV28
D: TRBD2
J: TRBJ2-7
size: once

CDR3: CAISQQGTSSTDTQYF
DNA: TGTGCCATCAGTCAACAAGGGACTAGTAGCACAGATACGCAGTATTTT
V: TRBV10-3
D: TRBD2
J: TRBJ2-3
size: .

CDR3: CASSRTGGRSNQPQHF
DNA: TGTGCCAGCAGCAGAACAGGGGGACGAAGCAATCAGCCCCAGCATTTT
V: TRBV5-6
D: TRBD1
J: TRBJ1-5
size: .

CDR3: CASSIEQNTGELFF
DNA: TGTGCCAGTAGTATAGAACAGAACACCGGGGAGCTGTTTTTT
V: TRBV19
D: .
J: TRBJ2-2
size: .

CDR3: CASSPTGQLTYSNQPQHF
DNA: TGTGCCAGCTCACCAACGGGACAGTTAACATATAGCAATCAGCCCCAGCATTTT
V: TRBV18
D: TRBD1
J: TRBJ1-5
size: .

CDR3: CASSLSPGRGRGETQYF
DNA: TGTGCTAGCAGCTTATCCCCGGGCCGCGGAAGGGGAGAGACCCAGTACTTC
V: TRBV7-7
D: .
J: TRBJ2-5
size: .

CDR3: CASRDRQSSNQPQHF
DNA: TGTGCCAGTAGAGATCGACAGTCTTCCAATCAGCCCCAGCATTTT
V: TRBV19
D: .
J: TRBJ1-5
size: once

CDR3: CASSSGLNQPQHF
DNA: TGTGCCAGCAGCAGCGGGTTAAATCAGCCCCAGCATTTT
V: TRBV14
D: .
J: TRBJ1-5
size: .

CDR3: CASSRLAEVLTDTQYF
DNA: TGTGCCAGTAGTAGGCTAGCGGAGGTCCTCACAGATACGCAGTATTTT
V: TRBV19
D: TRBD2
J: TRBJ2-3
size: .

CDR3: CASSESKSDPQAEQFF
DNA: TGTGCCAGCAGTGAGAGCAAAAGTGACCCGCAGGCGGAGCAGTTCTTC
V: TRBV25-1
D: .
J: TRBJ2-1
size: few

CDR3: CASSGTAYSYEQYF
DNA: TGCGCCAGCAGCGGGACTGCTTACTCCTACGAGCAGTACTTC
V: TRBV5-1
D: .
J: TRBJ2-7
size: .

CDR3: CASSPRVEETQYF
DNA: TGTGCCAGCAGCCCCCGGGTGGAAGAGACCCAGTACTTC
V: TRBV5-4
D: .
J: TRBJ2-5
size: .

CDR3: CASSVALGQTYGYTF
DNA: TGTGCCAGCAGCGTAGCTTTGGGGCAGACCTATGGCTACACCTTC
V: TRBV9
D: .
J: TRBJ1-2
size: .

CDR3: CASSQEIGTGGYEQYF
DNA: TGCGCCAGCAGCCAGGAGATCGGGACAGGAGGCTACGAGCAGTACTTC
V: TRBV4-1
D: TRBD1
J: TRBJ2-7
size: .

CDR3: CASSLGGGATEAFF
DNA: TGTGCCAGCAGTTTAGGAGGCGGGGCCACTGAAGCTTTCTTT
V: TRBV28
D: .
J: TRBJ1-1
size: few

CDR3: CASSQRQGYSNQPQHF
DNA: TGTGCCAGCAGCCAGAGACAGGGTTATAGCAATCAGCCCCAGCATTTT
V: TRBV4-2
D: TRBD1
J: TRBJ1-5
size: .

CDR3: CASRPRGGGQETQYF
DNA: TGTGCCAGCAGGCCCCGCGGGGGGGGACAAGAGACCCAGTACTTC
V: TRBV6-5
D: TRBD2
J: TRBJ2-5
size: .

CDR3: CASSPRPETQYF
DNA: TGTGCCAGCTCACCGAGGCCAGAGACCCAGTACTTC
V: TRBV18
D: .
J: TRBJ2-5
size: .

CDR3: CASSIPTDNEKLFF
DNA: TGTGCCAGTAGTATTCCGACAGATAATGAAAAACTGTTTTTT
V: TRBV19
D: .
J: TRBJ1-4
size: few

CDR3: CASSSGRGGFEQYF
DNA: TGTGCCAGCAGCTCAGGACGGGGGGGGTTCGAGCAGTACTTC
V: TRBV5-6
D: TRBD2
J: TRBJ2-7
size: .

CDR3: CASSQDRAGFYNEQFF
DNA: TGCGCCAGCAGCCAAGATCGAGCGGGATTCTACAATGAGCAGTTCTTC
V: TRBV4-3
D: TRBD2
J: TRBJ2-1
size: .

CDR3: CAISRDRRYEQYF
DNA: TGTGCCATCAGCCGAGACAGGAGGTACGAGCAGTACTTC
V: TRBV10-3
D: .
J: TRBJ2-7
size: once

CDR3: CASSYSTGEPQHF
DNA: TGTGCCAGCAGTTACTCGACGGGGGAGCCCCAGCATTTT
V: TRBV6-5
D: .
J: TRBJ1-5
size: .

CDR3: CASSPVAGNQPQHF
DNA: TGTGCCAGCTCACCGGTGGCGGGCAATCAGCCCCAGCATTTT
V: TRBV18
D: .
J: TRBJ1-5
size: few

CDR3: CASSNFPPDTQYF
DNA: TGCGCCAGCAGTAACTTTCCCCCAGATACGCAGTATTTT
V: TRBV5-1
D: .
J: TRBJ2-3
size: .

CDR3: CASSAPGTGRREQYF
DNA: TGTGCCAGCAGCGCCCCCGGGACAGGGAGGAGGGAGCAGTACTTC
V: TRBV28
D: TRBD1
J: TRBJ2-7
size: .

CDR3: CASSILQGATEAFF
DNA: TGTGCCAGTAGTATTCTACAGGGGGCCACTGAAGCTTTCTTT
V: TRBV19
D: TRBD1
J: TRBJ1-1
size: .

CDR3: CASSPYDPGTASVEQYF
DNA: TGTGCCAGCAGTCCCTACGACCCCGGGACAGCCTCCGTCGAGCAGTACTTC
V: TRBV28
D: TRBD1
J: TRBJ2-7
size: .

CDR3: CASSFNGGYRETQYF
DNA: TGTGCCAGCAGTTTCAACGGGGGTTATCGGGAGACCCAGTACTTC
V: TRBV27
D: .
J: TRBJ2-5
size: .

CDR3: CASSLRERGSPLHF
DNA: TGCGCCAGCAGCCTGCGAGAAAGGGGTTCACCCCTCCACTTT
V: TRBV4-3
D: .
J: TRBJ1-6
size: once

CDR3: CASKLGFLNTEAFF
DNA: TGTGCCAGCAAACTAGGTTTTCTGAACACTGAAGCTTTCTTT
V: TRBV6-5
D: .
J: TRBJ1-1
size: .

CDR3: CASSLLQGPHEQYF
DNA: TGTGCCAGCAGTTTACTACAGGGCCCGCACGAGCAGTACTTC
V: TRBV27
D: .
J: TRBJ2-7
size: .

CDR3: CASSLLPGNQPQHF
DNA: TGTGCCAGCAGTTTACTCCCAGGCAATCAGCCCCAGCATTTT
V: TRBV28
D: .
J: TRBJ1-5
size: .

CDR3: CASSSRTPGATIQYF
DNA: TGTGCCAGCAGCTCGCGCACACCAGGGGCTACCATTCAGTACTTC
V: TRBV7-3
D: .
J: TRBJ2-4
size: .

CDR3: CASSLPGTSEYEQYF
DNA: TGCGCCAGCAGCCTCCCGGGCACTAGCGAGTACGAGCAGTACTTC
V: TRBV4-1
D: TRBD2
J: TRBJ2-7
size: .

CDR3: CASSPARVPNTEAFF
DNA: TGTGCCAGCTCACCAGCCAGGGTTCCGAACACTGAAGCTTTCTTT
V: TRBV18
D: .
J: TRBJ1-1
size: .

CDR3: CASIAGSVDGELFF
DNA: TGTGCCAGCATTGCGGGAAGCGTCGACGGGGAGCTGTTTTTT
V: TRBV6-1
D: .
J: TRBJ2-2
size: .

CDR3: CASSPKGTETYEQYF
DNA: TGTGCCAGCAGCCCTAAGGGGACAGAGACCTACGAGCAGTACTTC
V: TRBV7-2
D: TRBD1
J: TRBJ2-7
size: .

CDR3: CASSLGLAGGNEQFF
DNA: TGTGCCAGCAGCTTAGGGCTAGCGGGAGGAAATGAGCAGTTCTTC
V: TRBV7-6
D: TRBD2
J: TRBJ2-1
size: once

CDR3: CASSYFLGGDEKLFF
DNA: TGTGCCAGCAGTTACTTCTTGGGGGGGGATGAAAAACTGTTTTTT
V: TRBV6-5
D: .
J: TRBJ1-4
size: .

CDR3: CAWKRAYEQYF
DNA: TGTGCCTGGAAACGAGCCTACGAGCAGTACTTC
V: TRBV30
D: .
J: TRBJ2-7
size: .

CDR3: CASTSLRGTNEKLFF
DNA: TGTGCCAGCACCTCCCTAAGGGGGACTAATGAAAAACTGTTTTTT
V: TRBV11-2
D: .
J: TRBJ1-4
size: once

CDR3: CAWSRQSYNEQFF
DNA: TGTGCCTGGAGTAGACAGTCCTACAATGAGCAGTTCTTC
V: TRBV30
D: .
J: TRBJ2-1
size: .

CDR3: CASSLSPGGFTDTQYF
DNA: TGTGCCAGCAGCTTAAGTCCGGGGGGTTTCACAGATACGCAGTATTTT
V: TRBV7-3
D: TRBD2
J: TRBJ2-3
size: .

CDR3: CATRTSGFYNEQFF
DNA: TGTGCCACCAGGACTAGCGGATTCTACAATGAGCAGTTCTTC
V: TRBV19
D: TRBD2
J: TRBJ2-1
size: .

CDR3: CASSQTGGTEAFF
DNA: TGTGCCAGCAGCCAGACCGGGGGCACTGAAGCTTTCTTT
V: TRBV7-6
D: .
J: TRBJ1-1
size: few